The rows below give T cell receptor beta chains drawn from one sample of a study of control samples from healthy donors and cancer patients. Generated by immunoSEQ multiplex PCR, the TCRdb table keeps only in-frame clones and is missing some. The table shows 150,000 to 200,000 clones, with around nine tenths occurring only once. Sequenced material: blood. The receptors derive from a man aged 30-40 years in good health. The CDR3 runs from the conserved cysteine through the conserved F or W. D genes are given only for firm matches. The size entry is marked missing in some rows and otherwise reads once, few, many or a size class.

CDR3aa	CDR3nt	d_gene	v_gene	j_gene	len	abundance
CASSKNRDSTYEQYF	TGCGCCAGCAGCAAAAACCGGGACAGTACCTACGAGCAGTACTTC	TRBD1	TRBV5-1	TRBJ2-7	15	few
CASSLVGRVRTDTQYF	TGTGCCAGCAGTTTGGTAGGGAGGGTTAGAACAGATACGCAGTATTTT	TRBD2	TRBV27	TRBJ2-3	16	.
CASSRGDSYQPQHF	TGTGCCAGCAGTCGAGGGGACAGTTATCAGCCCCAGCATTTT	TRBD1	TRBV7-8	TRBJ1-5	14	.
CASRDRLNYGYTF	TGTGCCTCCCGGGACAGACTTAACTATGGCTACACCTTC	TRBD1	TRBV10-3	TRBJ1-2	13	.
CASSAPGSEKLFF	TGTGCCAGCAGCGCACCGGGCTCTGAAAAACTGTTTTTT	.	TRBV7-2	TRBJ1-4	13	.
CASSRTPGSGNTIYF	TGTGCCAGCAGCCGGACCCCAGGGTCTGGAAACACCATATATTTT	.	TRBV6-5	TRBJ1-3	15	once
CASSLVLNEKLFF	TGTGCCAGCAGTTTAGTGTTGAATGAAAAACTGTTTTTT	.	TRBV12-3/TRBV12-4	TRBJ1-4	13	.
CASSQVRTGVTEAFF	TGCGCCAGCAGCCAAGTCCGGACAGGGGTGACTGAAGCTTTCTTT	TRBD1	TRBV4-1	TRBJ1-1	15	.
CAWSVGRGTAYEQYF	TGTGCCTGGAGTGTGGGTAGGGGGACAGCTTACGAGCAGTACTTC	TRBD1	TRBV30	TRBJ2-7	15	.
CSASFRGGNQPQHF	TGCAGTGCTAGTTTCCGGGGGGGCAATCAGCCCCAGCATTTT	.	TRBV20-1	TRBJ1-5	14	.
CASSPLTVFSGANVLTF	TGTGCCAGCAGTCCCCTTACGGTTTTCTCTGGGGCCAACGTCCTGACTTTC	.	TRBV6-2/TRBV6-3	TRBJ2-6	17	few
CASSGETGDNQPQHF	TGTGCCAGCAGTGGAGAGACAGGGGACAATCAGCCCCAGCATTTT	TRBD1	TRBV2	TRBJ1-5	15	.
CASSLVAQYYGYTF	TGTGCCAGCAGCTTAGTGGCACAGTACTATGGCTACACCTTC	.	TRBV11-2	TRBJ1-2	14	.
CSVPGGLTQYF	TGCAGCGTGCCGGGGGGGCTCACGCAGTATTTT	TRBD2	TRBV29-1	TRBJ2-3	11	.
CASRHPGGTEAFF	TGTGCCAGCAGACATCCAGGGGGCACTGAAGCTTTCTTT	TRBD1	TRBV12-3/TRBV12-4	TRBJ1-1	13	.
CASSLGLGADTPADTQYF	TGTGCCAGCAGCTTAGGGTTAGGGGCAGATACACCCGCAGATACGCAGTATTTT	.	TRBV7-9	TRBJ2-3	18	.
CASSPEGHRNNEQFF	TGTGCCAGCAGCCCGGAGGGGCATCGAAACAATGAGCAGTTCTTC	.	TRBV28	TRBJ2-1	15	.
CASSQPGNQPQHF	TGTGCCAGCAGCCAACCGGGAAATCAGCCCCAGCATTTT	.	TRBV4-2	TRBJ1-5	13	few
CASSSPSGQTYEQYF	TGTGCCAGCAGCTCACCGTCGGGACAGACCTACGAGCAGTACTTC	TRBD1	TRBV7-8	TRBJ2-7	15	.
CASSETGGAETQYF	TGCGCCAGCAGCGAGACAGGGGGCGCGGAGACCCAGTACTTC	TRBD1	TRBV5-1	TRBJ2-5	14	.